The next 20 T cell receptor beta chains were all read from a single sample in a study of T cells in Graves' hyperthyroidism and ophthalmopathy. RNA transcripts gave rise to amplified TCR beta CDR3 regions. In the first-round RT-PCR of the TCR CDR3, the HTBI primer set was used. TCRdb reprocessed the multiplex PCR reads via MiXCR and lists one record per CDR3 protein. This table has 490,000 or so distinct CDR3 sequences, around 43% appearing once. Sequencing used peripheral blood or thyroid tissue (not recorded which). The receptors shown here come from an adult woman with Graves' disease, either hyperthyroidism or ophthalmopathy (not recorded which).

This chain uses TRBV5-1 with TRBJ2-6, with D perhaps matching TRBD2 (5 bases). Germline CDR1 SGHRS, CDR2 YFSETQ. The V end was cut by 4 bases, the J end by 1 base, with 21 bases between. The CDR3 consists of 19 residues. The CDR3 is CASSDYSGSRISGANVLTF. In DNA, the CDR3 is TGCGCCAGCAGCGACTACTCCGGGTCCAGGATATCTGGGGCCAACGTCCTGACTTTC.

The chain carries TRBV7-2 and TRBJ2-5; 9 bases are shared with TRBD1. CDR1 SGHTA and CDR2 FQGNSA come from the germline V gene. Losses at the gene ends were 0 bases for V and 4 bases for J; bases not matched to a gene: 6. The CDR3 sequence is 16 residues long. DNA for the CDR3: TGTGCCAGCAGCTTAGCGGTGGACAGGGGCGGAGAGACCCAGTACTTC. Translation gives CASSLAVDRGGETQYF. The full variable domain, with the rest looked up from reference TRBV7-2 and TRBJ2-5, is GAGVSQSPSNKVTEKGKDVELRCDPISGHTALYWYRQSLGQGLEFLIYFQGNSAPDKSGLPSDRFSAERTGGSVSTLTIQRTQQEDSAVYLCASSLAVDRGGETQYFGPGTRLLVL.

This clonotype was counted a few times. The CDR3 region is CACRQGAGNTIYF. CDR3 nucleotide sequence: TGTGCCTGCCGACAGGGAGCCGGAAACACCATATATTTT. J is TRBJ1-3 and V is TRBV13, with TRBD1 identical over 7 bases. Per germline, CDR1 PRHDT and CDR2 FYEKMQ (reference sequence). The CDR3 contains 13 residues. V shed 11 bases, J shed 4 bases, and the junction held 8 bases outside the gene matches.

This clonotype has at least ten counts. J is TRBJ2-5 and V is TRBV10-3, with 14 bases aligning to TRBD2. The CDR3 runs to 14 residues. Trimming at V came to 11 bases and at J to 7 bases, leaving 9 bases not matched to a gene. Germline V CDR1 and CDR2: ENHRY, SYGVKD. In DNA, the CDR3 is TGTGCCGTTGGACTAGCGGGAGGCCCCGGGACCCAGTACTTC. As protein: CAVGLAGGPGTQYF.

This clonotype was seen at least ten times. The chain couples TRBV24-1 to TRBJ1-4, with a possible D match to TRBD1 (5 bases). The V and J ends lost 2 bases and 8 bases respectively, with 14 bases between them. Germline V gene lookup returns CDR1 KGHDR and CDR2 SFDVKD. CDR3 size: 15 residues. The CDR3 nucleotides are TGTGCCACCAGTGATTCACAGGTGTCCAGCGAAAAACTGTTTTTT. This codes for CATSDSQVSSEKLFF.

The gene calls are TRBV2 and TRBJ2-2, with D unresolved. V lost 7 bases, J lost 4 bases, and 16 bases lay in between. Germline lookup yields CDR1 SNHLY and CDR2 FYNNEI. The CDR3 sequence is 15 residues long. The CDR3 DNA sequence: TGTGCCAGCACCCGCTCCGAGGTTGGCACCGGGGAGCTGTTTTTT. Its translation is CASTRSEVGTGELFF.

This clonotype was counted only a few times. The CDR3 here is CASSLTENEKLFF. In DNA form, the CDR3 reads TGTGCCAGCAGCTTAACAGAGAACGAAAAACTGTTTTTT. The J gene is TRBJ1-4, the V gene TRBV11-2; the D is unclear. V was shortened by 2 bases and J by 8 bases, with 9 bases between the two germline ends. Germline V gene sequence: CDR1 SGHAT, CDR2 FQNNGV. This CDR3 is 13 amino acids long.

This clonotype was detected a few times. V and J are TRBV29-1 and TRBJ1-1; the D is unclear. V was trimmed by 4 bases and J by 4 bases, leaving 10 bases between them. Germline V gene data show CDR1 as SQVTM and CDR2 as ANQGSEA. The CDR3 totals 12 residues. CDR3 DNA sequence: TGCAGCGTTGGGGGATTTGCCACTGAAGCTTTCTTT. Encoded protein: CSVGGFATEAFF.

This clonotype was counted many times. The chain recombines TRBV9 with TRBJ1-1; TRBD1 matches 8 bases. CDR1 and CDR2 (germline): SGDLS, YYNGEE. This CDR3 is 16 amino acids long. Trimming at V came to 4 bases and at J to 3 bases, leaving 11 bases not matched to a gene. The CDR3 nucleotides are TGTGCCAGCAGCTCCCATTCAGGGGGCGGCTACACTGAAGCTTTCTTT. Amino acid sequence: CASSSHSGGGYTEAFF.

This clonotype was seen a few times. The genes are TRBV5-1 and TRBJ1-1; no reliable D call. Germline assignment: CDR1 SGHRS and CDR2 YFSETQ. This CDR3 is built from 15 residues. Trimming cost V 5 bases and J 3 bases, with 17 bases left between them. The CDR3 DNA sequence: TGCGCCAGCAGTGCCTGGTCGACTCAGGACACTGAAGCTTTCTTT. Translating it yields CASSAWSTQDTEAFF. Full variable domain (remainder filled in from reference TRBV5-1 and TRBJ1-1): KAGVTQTPRYLIKTRGQQVTLSCSPISGHRSVSWYQQTPGQGLQFLFEYFSETQRNKGNFPGRFSGRQFSNSRSEMNVSTLELGDSALYLCASSAWSTQDTEAFFGQGTRLTVV.

This clonotype was found a few times. This chain connects TRBV11-3 to TRBJ2-7; D may be TRBD1 (6 bases). In germline, CDR1 is SGHNT, CDR2 YENEEA. With 3 bases removed from V and 5 bases from J, the gap between germline ends came to 11 bases. The CDR3 contains 13 residues. For the CDR3, the DNA is TGTGCCAGCAGCTTGCCCAACAGGGACGAGCAGTACTTC. Translated: CASSLPNRDEQYF.

This clonotype is a singleton in its sample. The chain joins TRBV19 to TRBJ2-1; perhaps TRBD2 as D (6 bases). CDR3 length: 15 residues. V was shortened by 1 base and J by 0 bases, with 7 bases between the two germline ends. Looked up from germline, CDR1 is LNHDA and CDR2 is SQIVND (reference sequence). DNA of the CDR3: TGTGCCAGTAGTATAGCGGGACTCTCCTACAATGAGCAGTTCTTC. Translation gives CASSIAGLSYNEQFF.

Ten or more counts support this clonotype. The chain links TRBV6-2 or TRBV6-3 to TRBJ2-7; no firm D call. Trimming cost V 5 bases and J 9 bases, with 14 bases left between them. The CDR3 has 12 amino acids. Germline V gives CDR1 MNHEY, CDR2 SVGEGT. The CDR3 sequence: CASSLSLEAQYF. The CDR3 coding sequence is TGTGCCAGCAGTCTCTCACTGGAAGCGCAGTACTTC.

Points on this clonotype: The junction does not match germline at one end; this may be a read error. This chain links TRBV2 with TRBJ1-1; 9 nucleotides align to TRBD1. Germline V gene sequence: CDR1 SNHLY, CDR2 FYNNEI. This CDR3 spans 13 amino acids. This CDR3 is CASEQGAGTEAFF. CDR3 DNA: TGCGCCAGCGAACAGGGGGCGGGCACTGAAGCTTTCTTT. Drawing the rest from reference TRBV2 and TRBJ1-1, the complete variable domain is EPEVTQTPSHQVTQMGQEVILRCVPISNHLYFYWYRQILGQKVEFLVSFYNNEISEKSEIFDDQFSVERPDGSNFTLKIRSTKLEDSAMYFCASEQGAGTEAFFGQGTRLTVV.

In its sample, this clonotype was seen a few times. The gene calls are TRBV20-1 and TRBJ2-7, with TRBD1 matching 9 bases. The CDR3 runs to 13 residues. Germline assignment: CDR1 DFQATT and CDR2 SNEGSKA (reference sequence). V was pared by 6 bases and J by 2 bases, with 5 bases of the junction left unmatched. The CDR3 coding sequence is TGCAGTGCGTACCGGGACAGGGCCTACGAGCAGTACTTC. It encodes CSAYRDRAYEQYF.

As concerns this clonotype: A read error may explain this, as a much larger clone is one base away. This sequence joins TRBV7-2 and TRBJ2-7; 8 nucleotides agree with TRBD2. This CDR3 region has 16 residues. Per germline, CDR1 SGHTA and CDR2 FQGNSA. V dropped 4 bases and J dropped 8; count of bases not matched to a gene: 16. The CDR3 bases are TGTGCCAGCAGCTACGGCACGGGAGGGGTATCTTGGAAGCAGTACTTC. It encodes CASSYGTGGVSWKQYF.

The chain has TRBV29-1 and TRBJ2-7; either TRBD1 or TRBD2 may fit D (5 bases each). Trimming shortened V by 4 bases and J by 2 bases, and 24 bases separated the two germline ends. There are 17 residues in the CDR3. CDR1 and CDR2 (germline): SQVTM, ANQGSEA. CDR3 region: CSVAAGLHPGTAYEQYF. As DNA, the CDR3 is TGCAGCGTTGCGGCAGGGCTGCACCCCGGGACGGCCTACGAGCAGTACTTC.

The rearrangement links TRBV7-8 to TRBJ1-2; D remains ambiguous. The length of the CDR3 is 12 residues. CDR1 and CDR2 from the germline V gene are SGHVS and FQNEAQ. Trimming took 4 bases from V and 8 from J, leaving 11 bases between them. For the CDR3, the DNA is TGTGCCAGCAGCTCGCTATTTGGGGGCTACACCTTC. Translation gives CASSSLFGGYTF.

The chain combines TRBV10-1 with TRBJ2-1; D is perhaps TRBD2 (5 bases). This CDR3 comprises 14 residues. Germline V gives CDR1 WNHNN, CDR2 SYGVQD (reference sequence). Trimming left V 3 bases short and J 6 bases short, with 12 bases between. The CDR3 is CASSDRPGSNEQFF. For the CDR3, the DNA is TGCGCCAGCAGTGACAGGCCGGGGAGCAATGAGCAGTTCTTC.

The rearrangement links TRBV7-9 to TRBJ1-1; the D gene is possibly TRBD1 (6 bases). Trimming left V 5 bases short and J 7 bases short, with 11 bases between. The CDR3 sequence is 12 residues long. Germline lookup yields CDR1 SEHNR and CDR2 FQNEAQ (reference sequence). The CDR3 region is CASSHGGIEAFF. The CDR3 nucleotides are TGTGCCAGCAGCCACGGGGGCATTGAAGCTTTCTTT.